The rows below give T cell receptor beta chains drawn from one sample of a study of OX40 agonist ivuxolimab in advanced cancers. Sequencing was performed with immunoSEQ multiplex PCR; in TCRdb, only in-frame clones are kept and a portion is missing. The sample consists of 35,000 to 50,000 clones, 80% to 95% of them appearing once. The sample consisted of CD4+ or CD8+ T cells sorted from blood, taken in a trial of the OX40 agonist ivuxolimab. The receptor source for this set is an adult with an advanced solid tumor such as melanoma, head and neck, liver or kidney cancer. Each CDR3 is given with its conserved first and last residue. The D gene is left open where the match is weak. Part of the rows lack a size; the others show once, few, many or a class for expanded clones.

15	TRBJ2-2	TRBV28	.	.	CASSFRGLNTGELFF	TGTGCCAGCAGTTTCCGCGGACTTAACACCGGGGAGCTGTTTTTT
16	TRBJ2-2	TRBV7-3	.	.	CASSIQGGLNTGELFF	TGTGCCAGCAGCATACAGGGAGGTCTTAACACCGGGGAGCTGTTTTTT
15	TRBJ2-7	TRBV4-1	.	.	CASSQVAGSSYEQYF	TGCGCCAGCAGCCAAGTGGCAGGGTCCTCCTACGAGCAGTACTTC
16	TRBJ1-4	TRBV4-1	.	.	CASSQGTMGPNEKLFF	TGCGCCAGCAGCCAAGGGACCATGGGTCCGAATGAAAAACTGTTTTTT
16	TRBJ2-7	TRBV7-3	.	.	CASSLLGALPQEEQYF	TGTGCCAGCAGCTTATTAGGGGCCTTGCCCCAGGAAGAGCAGTACTTC
14	TRBJ1-1	TRBV29-1	.	.	CSVRSAYVNTEAFF	TGCAGCGTTCGATCGGCCTACGTCAACACTGAAGCTTTCTTT
15	TRBJ2-7	TRBV11-2	.	.	CASSSIDTNPYEQYF	TGTGCCAGCAGCTCCATTGACACTAACCCTTACGAGCAGTACTTC
14	TRBJ2-7	TRBV11-3	.	.	CASSLFDFPYEQYF	TGTGCCAGCAGCTTATTCGATTTCCCGTACGAGCAGTACTTC
11	TRBJ2-1	TRBV27	.	.	CASAATDEQFF	TGTGCTTCGGCAGCGACAGATGAGCAGTTCTTC
13	TRBJ1-5	TRBV9	.	.	CASSEGGNQPQHF	TGTGCCAGCAGCGAGGGGGGCAATCAGCCCCAGCATTTT
15	TRBJ2-2	TRBV27	.	.	CASSLSTANTGELFF	TGTGCCAGCAGTTTATCGACCGCGAACACCGGGGAGCTGTTTTTT
15	TRBJ2-3	TRBV28	TRBD2	.	CASRRTSGRADTQYF	TGTGCCAGCAGACGGACTAGCGGGAGGGCAGATACGCAGTATTTT
14	TRBJ1-4	TRBV28	TRBD1	.	CASSRTGGVEKLFF	TGTGCCAGCAGTCGAACAGGGGGCGTTGAAAAACTGTTTTTT
12	TRBJ2-7	TRBV10-2	.	once	CASSLGAYEQYF	TGCGCCAGCAGTCTCGGGGCTTACGAGCAGTACTTC
14	TRBJ2-5	TRBV25-1	.	.	CASSEPGTQETQYF	TGTGCCAGCAGTGAGCCAGGAACCCAAGAGACCCAGTACTTC
16	TRBJ2-6	TRBV7-9	.	.	CASSSGPLSGANVLTF	TGTGCCAGCAGCTCAGGGCCCCTCTCTGGGGCCAACGTCCTGACTTTC
11	TRBJ2-5	TRBV20-1	.	once	CRDQHVETQYF	TGCAGGGACCAACATGTGGAGACCCAGTACTTC
14	TRBJ2-7	TRBV7-9	TRBD2	.	CASSPLAGVQEQYF	TGTGCCAGCAGCCCACTAGCGGGAGTACAGGAGCAGTACTTC
13	TRBJ2-7	TRBV6-5	.	.	CASSSKGLYEQYF	TGTGCCAGCAGTAGCAAGGGGCTGTACGAGCAGTACTTC
14	TRBJ2-7	TRBV7-9	.	.	CASSPPGNTYEQYF	TGTGCCAGCAGCCCCCCCGGGAACACCTACGAGCAGTACTTC
14	TRBJ2-2	TRBV11-3	.	.	CASSSLGVSGELFF	TGTGCCAGCAGCTCCCTGGGGGTTAGCGGGGAGCTGTTTTTT
15	TRBJ2-1	TRBV6-5	TRBD2	.	CASSSSGRPYNEQFF	TGTGCCAGCAGTTCAAGCGGGAGACCGTACAATGAGCAGTTCTTC
17	TRBJ2-1	TRBV7-6	TRBD2	.	CASSLRTSSPLYNEQFF	TGTGCCAGCAGCTTACGGACTAGCAGTCCACTTTACAATGAGCAGTTCTTC
18	TRBJ2-1	TRBV19	.	.	CASSSADSDYTARDEQFF	TGTGCCAGTAGTTCCGCAGACTCTGACTATACGGCCCGAGATGAGCAGTTCTTC
14	TRBJ2-7	TRBV7-9	TRBD2	.	CASSSSGSPYEQYF	TGTGCCAGCAGCTCAAGCGGGAGCCCCTACGAGCAGTACTTC